The text below deals with one TCR beta chain. In the study's own analysis: Researchers report that nucleated cell counts were estimated from reference gene primer amplification. Sequenced by immunoSEQ multiplex PCR; TCRdb stores in-frame clones only, minus some. V and J calls and clone size are as listed in that table; D and trimming were resolved from the DNA. Of roughly 88,000 clones listed, 80% to 85% are singletons. The sample belongs to a study of blood T cell repertoires in COVID-19. Study-wide context: T cells, B-cell-depleted T cells, or PBMCs supplied cDNA or gDNA.

After removal of 8 bases from V and 3 bases from J, the junction contained 9 bases not matched to a gene. CDR3 length equals 15 residues. Per germline, CDR1 SNHLY and CDR2 FYNNEI. The sequence was obtained from a woman aged 80 or older with active or convalescent COVID-19. Specimen: peripheral blood. J is TRBJ1-4 and V is TRBV2; 7 bases align to TRBD1. The CDR3 reads CASCRGRGPNEKLFF. CDR3 DNA sequence: TGTGCCAGCTGTAGGGGGCGCGGACCTAATGAAAAACTGTTTTTT.